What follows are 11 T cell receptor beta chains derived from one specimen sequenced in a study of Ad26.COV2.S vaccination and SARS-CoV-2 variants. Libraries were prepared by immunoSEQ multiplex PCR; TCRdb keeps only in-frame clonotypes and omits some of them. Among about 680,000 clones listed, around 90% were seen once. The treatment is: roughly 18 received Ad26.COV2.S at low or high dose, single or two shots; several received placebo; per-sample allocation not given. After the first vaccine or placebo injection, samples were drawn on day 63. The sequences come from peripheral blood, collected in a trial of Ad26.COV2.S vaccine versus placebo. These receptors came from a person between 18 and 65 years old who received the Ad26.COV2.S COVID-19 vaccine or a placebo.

This chain's CDR3 is CAGNRGLNSPLHF. Written as DNA, the CDR3 is TGTGCCGGAAACCGGGGCCTTAATTCACCCCTCCACTTT. V is TRBV30 and J is TRBJ1-6; tentatively, D is TRBD1 (5 bases). The germline V gene has CDR1 GTSNPN and CDR2 SVGIG (reference sequence). V lost 8 bases and J 6 bases, leaving 14 bases between the germline ends. The CDR3 spans 13 residues. Supplemented by reference TRBV30 and TRBJ1-6, the full variable domain reads SQTIHQWPATLVQPVGSPLSLECTVEGTSNPNLYWYRQAAGRGLQLLFYSVGIGQISSEVPQNLSASRPQDRQFILSSKKLLLSDSGFYLCAGNRGLNSPLHFGNGTRLTVT.

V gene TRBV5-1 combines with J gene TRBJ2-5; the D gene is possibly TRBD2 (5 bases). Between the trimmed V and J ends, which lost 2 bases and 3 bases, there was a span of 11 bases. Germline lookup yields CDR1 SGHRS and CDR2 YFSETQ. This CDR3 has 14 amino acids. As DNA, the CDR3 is TGCGCCAGCAGCTTTATAAAGGGAGAAGAGACCCAGTACTTC. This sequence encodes CASSFIKGEETQYF.

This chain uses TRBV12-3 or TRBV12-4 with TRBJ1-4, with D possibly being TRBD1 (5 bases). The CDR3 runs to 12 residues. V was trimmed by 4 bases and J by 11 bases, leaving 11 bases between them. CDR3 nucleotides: TGTGCCAGCAGTTCATACTGGGGGAAACTGTTTTTT. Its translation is CASSSYWGKLFF.

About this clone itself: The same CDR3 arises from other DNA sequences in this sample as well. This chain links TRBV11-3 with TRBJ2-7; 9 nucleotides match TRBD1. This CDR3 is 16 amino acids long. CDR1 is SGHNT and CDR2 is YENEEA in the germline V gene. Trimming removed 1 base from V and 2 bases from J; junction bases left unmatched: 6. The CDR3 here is CASSLGAGTGPYEQYF. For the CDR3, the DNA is TGTGCCAGCAGCTTAGGGGCCGGGACAGGGCCCTACGAGCAGTACTTC.

Here the CDR3 reads CASSFEGEKLFF. The CDR3 coding sequence is TGCGCCAGCAGCTTCGAGGGTGAAAAACTGTTTTTT. The V call is TRBV5-1, the J call TRBJ1-4; no reliable D call. Per the germline V gene, CDR1 is SGHRS and CDR2 is YFSETQ. This CDR3 has 12 residues. V was trimmed by 2 bases and J by 7 bases, leaving 6 bases between them.

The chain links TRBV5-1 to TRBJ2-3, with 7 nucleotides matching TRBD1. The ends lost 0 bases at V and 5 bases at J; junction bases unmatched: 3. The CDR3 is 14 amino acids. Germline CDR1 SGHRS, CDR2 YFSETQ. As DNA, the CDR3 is TGCGCCAGCAGCTTGGTAGGGGGCGTAGATACGCAGTATTTT. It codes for CASSLVGGVDTQYF. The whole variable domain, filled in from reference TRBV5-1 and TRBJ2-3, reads KAGVTQTPRYLIKTRGQQVTLSCSPISGHRSVSWYQQTPGQGLQFLFEYFSETQRNKGNFPGRFSGRQFSNSRSEMNVSTLELGDSALYLCASSLVGGVDTQYFGPGTRLTVL.

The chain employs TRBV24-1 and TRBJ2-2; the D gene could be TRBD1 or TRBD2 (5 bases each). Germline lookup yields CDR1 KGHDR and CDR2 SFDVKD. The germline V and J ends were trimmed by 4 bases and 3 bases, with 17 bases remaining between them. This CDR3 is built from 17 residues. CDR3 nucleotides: TGTGCCACCAGTGACCCCTTATGGGGGAAAGACACCGGGGAGCTGTTTTTT. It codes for CATSDPLWGKDTGELFF.

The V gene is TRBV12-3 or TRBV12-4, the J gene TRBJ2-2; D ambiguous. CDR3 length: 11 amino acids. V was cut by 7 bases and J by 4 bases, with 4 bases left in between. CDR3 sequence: CASTRTGELFF. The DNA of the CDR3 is TGTGCCAGCACTCGCACCGGGGAGCTGTTTTTT.

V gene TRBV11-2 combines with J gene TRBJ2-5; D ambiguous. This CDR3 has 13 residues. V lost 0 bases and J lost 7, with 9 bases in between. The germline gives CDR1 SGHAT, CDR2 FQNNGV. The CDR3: CASSLDYSGTQYF. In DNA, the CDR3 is TGTGCCAGCAGCTTAGATTATTCGGGGACCCAGTACTTC.

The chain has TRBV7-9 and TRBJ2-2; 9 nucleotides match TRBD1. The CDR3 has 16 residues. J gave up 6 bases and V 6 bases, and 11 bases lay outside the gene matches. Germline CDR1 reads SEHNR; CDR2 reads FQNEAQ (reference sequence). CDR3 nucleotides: TGTGCCAGCAGGGTCCCGGGACAGGGCGAACCCGGGGAGCTGTTTTTT. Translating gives CASRVPGQGEPGELFF.

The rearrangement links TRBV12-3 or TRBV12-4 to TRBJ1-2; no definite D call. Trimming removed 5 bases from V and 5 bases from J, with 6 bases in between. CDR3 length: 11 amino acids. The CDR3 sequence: CASSREYGYTF. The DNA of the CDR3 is TGTGCCAGCAGTCGGGAATATGGCTACACCTTC.